One sample yielded the 30 T cell receptor beta chains listed below, sequenced in a study of T cells after yellow fever vaccination. TCRdb re-called the 5' RACE reads through MiXCR, storing one row per CDR3 protein. The table has approximately 350,000 distinct CDR3 sequences, 11% seen once. Sequences were derived from PBMCs, sampled on the day of the first yellow fever vaccination. The receptors were sampled from a man aged 18-30 years who received the YFV17D yellow fever vaccine.

This clonotype was found a few times. The rearrangement joins TRBV20-1 to TRBJ2-5; 7 nucleotides line up with TRBD1. The CDR3 totals 13 residues. Trimming at V came to 4 bases and at J to 1 base, leaving 3 bases not matched to a gene. Germline V CDR1 and CDR2: DFQATT, SNEGSKA (reference sequence). CDR3 sequence: CSATRDSQETQYF. The CDR3 nucleotides are TGCAGTGCTACCCGGGACAGCCAAGAGACCCAGTACTTC.

This clonotype has just a few counts. V usage is TRBV21-1 and J usage is TRBJ1-1; no DNA check was done on the table's D call, TRBD1. TRBV21-1 corresponds to a pseudogene. The CDR3 is made up of 20 amino acids. CDR3 in DNA: TGTGCCAGCAGCAAAGATTATGCGGGCACCCGGGTCGGAACAATCACTGAAGCTTTCTTT. Translating gives CASSKDYAGTRVGTITEAFF.

This clonotype showed up just a few times. This chain uses TRBV10-3 with TRBJ2-1, with a weak D call TRBD1 (6 bases). CDR1 and CDR2 (germline): ENHRY, SYGVKD. V lost 10 bases and J lost 8, with 15 bases in between. This CDR3 has 12 residues. The CDR3 DNA is TGTGCCACGAGGACAGTGGAAGATGAGCAGTTCTTC. Its translation: CATRTVEDEQFF.

The chain carries TRBV7-6 and TRBJ2-7, with 7 positions matching TRBD2. The CDR3 totals 14 residues. V lost 5 bases and J lost 1; bases outside the gene matches: 5. CDR1 and CDR2 (germline): SGHVS, FNYEAQ. CDR3 nucleotides: TGTGCCAGCAGCCCCCCCGGGGGGTCCTACGAGCAGTACTTC. Translated, it gives CASSPPGGSYEQYF.

The chain links TRBV10-3 to TRBJ2-1; 8 positions match TRBD1. V lost 3 bases, J lost 8 bases, and 18 bases stayed unmatched. The CDR3 is made up of 18 amino acids. Germline loops: CDR1 ENHRY, CDR2 SYGVKD. CDR3 nucleotides: TGTGCCATCAGTGAAAAGGACAGGGCGGACCATAATTCGGATGAGCAGTTCTTC. The encoded protein is CAISEKDRADHNSDEQFF.

In this sample, this clonotype turned up a few times. This sequence joins TRBV5-1 and TRBJ1-6; D is perhaps TRBD1 (5 bases). The ends were cut back, 0 bases at V and 5 bases at J, with 15 bases in the middle. The CDR3 covers 17 residues. Looked up from germline, CDR1 is SGHRS and CDR2 is YFSETQ. CDR3 nucleotides: TGCGCCAGCAGCTTGGAAGGGACTGGCACCCATAATTCACCCCTCCACTTT. It translates to CASSLEGTGTHNSPLHF. The whole variable domain, remainder taken from reference TRBV5-1 and TRBJ1-6, is KAGVTQTPRYLIKTRGQQVTLSCSPISGHRSVSWYQQTPGQGLQFLFEYFSETQRNKGNFPGRFSGRQFSNSRSEMNVSTLELGDSALYLCASSLEGTGTHNSPLHFGNGTRLTVT.

This clonotype was counted a few times. This rearrangement joins TRBV12-3 or TRBV12-4 to TRBJ1-5; D possibly corresponds to TRBD1 (6 bases). V was pared by 4 bases and J by 3 bases, with 10 bases between. The CDR3 has 14 residues. CDR3 loop: CASSWTDNNQPQHF. In DNA form, the CDR3 reads TGTGCCAGCAGTTGGACAGATAACAATCAGCCCCAGCATTTT.

The chain employs TRBV30 and TRBJ1-1; no definite D call. This CDR3 is 13 amino acids long. V lost 1 base and J lost 5, with 11 bases in between. The germline CDR1 and CDR2 sequences are GTSNPN and SVGIG (reference sequence). CDR3 amino acids: CAWSAALGTEAFF. Here the CDR3 DNA reads TGTGCCTGGAGTGCAGCCCTGGGAACTGAAGCTTTCTTT. The variable domain in full, completed from reference TRBV30 and TRBJ1-1, reads SQTIHQWPATLVQPVGSPLSLECTVEGTSNPNLYWYRQAAGRGLQLLFYSVGIGQISSEVPQNLSASRPQDRQFILSSKKLLLSDSGFYLCAWSAALGTEAFFGQGTRLTVV.

The chain links TRBV20-1 to TRBJ1-6; TRBD1 matches at 8 bases. The CDR3 extends over 17 amino acids. Germline V gives CDR1 DFQATT, CDR2 SNEGSKA (reference sequence). V shed 3 bases and J 2 bases; nucleotides not matched to a gene: 9. The CDR3 loop is CSASGGAGGTYNSPLHF. DNA for the CDR3: TGCAGTGCTAGCGGAGGGGCAGGGGGCACCTATAATTCACCCCTCCACTTT.

V usage is TRBV5-1 and J usage is TRBJ1-6, with 9 bases aligning to TRBD1. Germline-derived CDR1 and CDR2 are SGHRS and YFSETQ. CDR3 length: 14 residues. After removal of 3 bases from V and 8 bases from J, the junction contained 3 bases not matched to a gene. The CDR3: CASSSDRGYSPLHF. The CDR3 region has the DNA TGCGCCAGCAGCTCCGACAGGGGGTATTCACCCCTCCACTTT.

In this sample, this clonotype turned up a few times. This chain links TRBV5-1 with TRBJ1-5; tentative D call: TRBD1 (6 bases). V dropped 4 bases and J dropped 5 bases, with 22 bases sitting between them. This CDR3 is 17 amino acids long. The germline gives CDR1 SGHRS, CDR2 YFSETQ. CDR3 in amino acids: CASSVRCVGGPHQPQHF. Here the CDR3 DNA reads TGCGCCAGCAGCGTAAGGTGTGTAGGGGGGCCCCATCAGCCCCAGCATTTT.

V gene TRBV12-3 or TRBV12-4 combines with J gene TRBJ2-2, with D tentatively TRBD1 or TRBD2 (5 bases each). Trimming left V 5 bases short and J 5 bases short, with 18 bases between. This CDR3 contains 16 residues. The CDR3 coding sequence is TGTGCCAGCAGTGTCCTCGGGACCGCTATTACCGGGGAGCTGTTTTTT. Translating gives CASSVLGTAITGELFF.

Only a few counts were recorded for this clonotype. CDR3 region: CATSRDLRGGSQFF. CDR3 bases: TGTGCCACCAGCAGAGATTTGAGGGGAGGTTCGCAGTTCTTC. This sequence joins TRBV15 and TRBJ2-1, with D tentatively TRBD2 (6 bases). The germline CDR1 and CDR2 sequences are LNHNV and YYDKDF (reference sequence). This CDR3 is 14 amino acids long. Trimming cost V 0 bases and J 12 bases, with 15 bases left between them.

This clonotype came up many times. The chain couples TRBV2 to TRBJ1-5; tentative D call: TRBD1 (6 bases). Germline CDR1 is SNHLY and CDR2 is FYNNEI. CDR3 length: 13 residues. Trimming removed 6 bases from V and 5 bases from J, with 11 bases in between. In DNA, the CDR3 is TGTGCCAGCAGCCCAGACAGGTATCAGCCCCAGCATTTT. Amino acid sequence: CASSPDRYQPQHF. Complete variable domain (other parts from reference TRBV2 and TRBJ1-5): EPEVTQTPSHQVTQMGQEVILRCVPISNHLYFYWYRQILGQKVEFLVSFYNNEISEKSEIFDDQFSVERPDGSNFTLKIRSTKLEDSAMYFCASSPDRYQPQHFGDGTRLSIL.

This chain uses TRBV7-3 with TRBJ2-5; the match to TRBD1 covers 10 bases. Trimming removed 5 bases from V and 3 bases from J; junction bases left unmatched: 6. The CDR3 covers 15 residues. Germline CDR1 and CDR2: SGHTA and FQGTGA. CDR3 bases: TGTGCCAGCAGCGACCCGGGGACAGGGGAAGAGACCCAGTACTTC. Translation gives CASSDPGTGEETQYF.

This chain connects TRBV4-1 to TRBJ2-6; 11 nucleotides align to TRBD1. J lost 1 base, V lost 5 bases, and 7 bases had no gene match. Germline CDR1 and CDR2: MGHRA and YSYEKL. The CDR3 totals 18 residues. In DNA, the CDR3 is TGCGCCAGCAGCGCGACGGGACAGGGGGTTTCTGGGGCCAACGTCCTGACTTTC. Protein: CASSATGQGVSGANVLTF.

The chain has TRBV27 and TRBJ2-3; maybe TRBD1 (6 bases). Between the trimmed V and J ends, which lost 5 bases and 0 bases, there was a span of 24 bases. Germline V gives CDR1 MNHEY, CDR2 SMNVEV (reference sequence). This CDR3 is 19 amino acids long. The CDR3 DNA sequence: TGTGCCAGCAGTCTAACAGTGGCCGGGACATTTACTAGCACAGATACGCAGTATTTT. Translation: CASSLTVAGTFTSTDTQYF.

The chain has TRBV7-2 and TRBJ2-3; TRBD1 might be the D (7 bases). The CDR3 extends over 16 amino acids. Germline V lookup: CDR1 SGHTA, CDR2 FQGNSA. Trimming stripped 5 bases from V and 3 bases from J, with 18 bases between. The CDR3 DNA follows: TGTGCCAGCAGCATCCAGGGGGGAGGATGGACAGATACGCAGTATTTT. It specifies CASSIQGGGWTDTQYF.

There are a few counts of this clonotype. The chain has TRBV7-2 and TRBJ1-1, with TRBD1 matching over 9 bases. Germline CDR1 and CDR2: SGHTA and FQGNSA. The CDR3 has 16 amino acids. V was pared by 0 bases and J by 1 base, with 3 bases of the junction left unmatched. CDR3 DNA: TGTGCCAGCAGCTTAGCGCCGGGACAGGGGAACACTGAAGCTTTCTTT. Its protein is CASSLAPGQGNTEAFF.

This clonotype was observed a few times. The CDR3 bases are TGTGCCAGCAGCCCGGGACTAACCGTGAAGACCCAGTACTTC. Its protein is CASSPGLTVKTQYF. The chain couples TRBV3-1 to TRBJ2-5; 7 bases fit TRBD2. This CDR3 has 14 residues. Germline-derived CDR1 and CDR2 are LGHDT and YNNKEL (reference sequence). V lost 4 bases, J lost 6 bases, and 8 bases stayed unmatched.

This clonotype was seen ten or more times. The chain is built from TRBV12-3 or TRBV12-4 and TRBJ2-3; TRBD2 agrees at 9 bases. V was pared by 6 bases and J by 6 bases, with 7 bases of the junction left unmatched. This CDR3 has 14 residues. In nucleotides, the CDR3 is TGTGCCAGCAGGTCCGGTGCGGGAGGGGATACGCAGTATTTT. Protein product: CASRSGAGGDTQYF.

This clonotype has ten or more counts. V and J are TRBV12-3 or TRBV12-4 and TRBJ2-7, with D unresolved. This CDR3 contains 14 residues. The V end lost 3 bases, the J end lost 2 bases, and 11 bases lay between the germline ends. CDR3 nucleotides: TGTGCCAGCAGTTTCGGGCGGACCACCTACGAGCAGTACTTC. It yields the protein CASSFGRTTYEQYF.

The chain carries TRBV11-2 and TRBJ2-5, with D uncertain. CDR3 length: 12 amino acids. CDR1 is SGHAT and CDR2 is FQNNGV in the germline V gene. V was shortened by 1 base and J by 12 bases, with 12 bases between the two germline ends. The CDR3 DNA reads as TGTGCCAGCAGCTTAGCCCGGACCCCCGAGTACTTC. Translated: CASSLARTPEYF.

This chain connects TRBV30 to TRBJ1-6; D gene unclear. The CDR3 spans 13 residues. Trimming cost V 0 bases and J 5 bases, with 5 bases left between them. CDR1 and CDR2 (germline): GTSNPN, SVGIG (reference sequence). The CDR3 region has the DNA TGTGCCTGGAGTGTTTCGGATAATTCACCCCTCCACTTT. As protein: CAWSVSDNSPLHF. The full variable domain, rest sourced from reference TRBV30 and TRBJ1-6, is SQTIHQWPATLVQPVGSPLSLECTVEGTSNPNLYWYRQAAGRGLQLLFYSVGIGQISSEVPQNLSASRPQDRQFILSSKKLLLSDSGFYLCAWSVSDNSPLHFGNGTRLTVT.

The chain employs TRBV7-9 and TRBJ2-1, with 9 bases aligning to TRBD1. The CDR3 covers 16 residues. V dropped 2 bases and J dropped 7; count of bases not matched to a gene: 9. From germline, CDR1 is SEHNR and CDR2 FQNEAQ (reference sequence). In DNA, the CDR3 is TGTGCCAGCAGCTTAAGTTGGGGGACAGGGTGGAATGAGCAGTTCTTC. It translates to CASSLSWGTGWNEQFF.

This clonotype was picked up many times. The V call is TRBV7-3, the J call TRBJ2-3; 13 bases fit TRBD2. Germline CDR1 is SGHTA and CDR2 is FQGTGA. The CDR3 length is 17 residues. After removal of 4 bases from V and 1 base from J, the junction contained 5 bases not matched to a gene. This CDR3 is CASSSGGLAGGTDTQYF. CDR3 in DNA: TGTGCCAGCAGCTCGGGAGGACTAGCGGGGGGCACAGATACGCAGTATTTT.

This clonotype was picked up many times. The chain uses TRBV6-1 and TRBJ2-3, with 12 bases lining up with TRBD2. The V and J ends lost 7 bases and 9 bases, in that order; junction bases with no gene match: 11. The V gene's germline CDR1 is MNHNS and CDR2 SASEGT. This CDR3 has 15 residues. The CDR3 reads CASTASGGGSETQYF. The CDR3 nucleotides read TGTGCCAGCACGGCTAGCGGGGGGGGTTCGGAAACGCAGTATTTT.

This clonotype was observed many times. This chain connects TRBV7-2 to TRBJ2-3; D is uncertain. Germline-derived CDR1 and CDR2 are SGHTA and FQGNSA. The germline V and J ends were trimmed by 5 bases and 7 bases, with 13 bases remaining between them. The CDR3 sequence is 13 residues long. The CDR3 is CASSPHPTNTQYF. The CDR3 DNA reads as TGTGCCAGCAGCCCCCACCCCACTAATACGCAGTATTTT.

The chain links TRBV5-4 to TRBJ2-5; 10 bases are shared with TRBD1. The ends lost 2 bases at V and 7 bases at J; junction bases unmatched: 5. Per the germline V gene, CDR1 is SGHNT and CDR2 is YYREEE (reference sequence). This CDR3 spans 14 amino acids. The CDR3, as DNA: TGTGCCAGCAGCTTCCTAGGACAGGGGGGGACCCAGTACTTC. Translated: CASSFLGQGGTQYF.

This clonotype was picked up a small number of times. The chain carries TRBV20-1 and TRBJ2-1, with 9 bases identical to TRBD1. The CDR3 length is 15 residues. In germline, CDR1 is DFQATT, CDR2 SNEGSKA (reference sequence). V was clipped by 3 bases and J by 4 bases; unmatched bases: 7. The DNA of the CDR3 is TGCAGTGCTAGGGTGACAGGGGGAGTGTACAATGAGCAGTTCTTC. Amino acid sequence: CSARVTGGVYNEQFF.